This T cell receptor (beta chain) was documented in a study of blood T cell repertoires in COVID-19. About the research overall: Samples representing acute and convalescent COVID-19 were sourced from the United States, Italy and Spain. The analysed material was cDNA or gDNA that came from T cells, B-cell-depleted T cells, or PBMCs.

Germline V gives CDR1 SGHRS, CDR2 YFSETQ. The trim removed 4 bases at V and 0 bases at J, leaving 7 bases unmatched. The CDR3 totals 15 residues. As processed by the authors: It was from reference gene primer amplification that nucleated cell counts were estimated. Using immunoSEQ multiplex PCR, the repertoire was profiled, and TCRdb retains in-frame clones only, with some absent. The D gene and trimming were derived from the DNA, and the V and J assignments and clone size from that table. The sample lists 140,000 or so clones, approximately 90% occurring once. The material sequenced was peripheral blood. The chain combines TRBV5-1 with TRBJ2-7; 7 nucleotides align to TRBD2. The receptor comes from a woman aged 60-75 years with active COVID-19. The CDR3 nucleotides read TGCGCCAGCAGCCGGTCCTCGGGGGGCTCCTACGAGCAGTACTTC. Translating it yields CASSRSSGGSYEQYF.